This TCR beta chain is drawn from a study of T cell responses to AZD1222 COVID-19 vaccine. Germline CDR1 MDHEN, CDR2 SYDVKM. The ends were cut back, 0 bases at V and 2 bases at J, with 5 bases in the middle. CDR3 size: 14 residues. This clone was counted a few times. Method: immunoSEQ multiplex PCR; TCRdb's copy keeps in-frame clones and lacks some. The sample comprises about 150,000 clones, 70% to 90% of which are singletons, and roughly 5.8% rests with the top ten. The chain combines TRBV28 with TRBJ2-1; D is uncertain. The TCR originated in an adult in good health. The material was peripheral blood, obtained on day 0 of MenACWY control vaccination. The CDR3 here is CASSLWTAYNEQFF. CDR3 coding DNA: TGTGCCAGCAGTTTATGGACGGCCTACAATGAGCAGTTCTTC.